Below are 25 T cell receptor beta chains sequenced from a single sample in a study of vaccination and CD4 T cells after COVID-19. These receptors' antigens are unknown. Treatment reported: roughly 10-day PBMC culture with coronavirus spike peptide pools or control peptides (ViraFEST assay). The Oncomine TCR Beta short-read assay was what sequenced the DNA obtained from cultured CD4+ T cells. TCRdb called the PCR reads again in MiXCR, with one record for every CDR3 protein. The table lists about 19,000 distinct CDR3 sequences, around half of them singletons. The starting material was CD4+ T cells from blood, cultured in vitro, obtained before SARS-CoV-2 vaccination. These receptors originate from a human donor who had recovered from COVID-19.

The V gene is TRBV20-1, the J gene TRBJ2-4; no reliable D call. The length of the CDR3 is 19 residues. CDR1 DFQATT and CDR2 SNEGSKA come from the germline V gene (reference sequence). V dropped 0 bases and J dropped 3 bases, with 24 bases sitting between them. CDR3: CSARESAAIVGLGKNIQYF. CDR3 in DNA: TGCAGTGCTAGAGAATCGGCAGCAATAGTCGGTTTGGGCAAAAACATTCAGTACTTC.

This clonotype is a singleton in its sample. The chain employs TRBV27 and TRBJ2-7; D is undetermined. This CDR3 spans 13 amino acids. V lost 4 bases and J 0 bases, leaving 7 bases between the germline ends. The germline gives CDR1 MNHEY, CDR2 SMNVEV (reference sequence). CDR3 DNA sequence: TGTGCCAGCAGTTCTTCCGGCTCCTACGAGCAGTACTTC. It encodes CASSSSGSYEQYF.

This chain connects TRBV20-1 to TRBJ2-3; D ambiguous. Trimming pared 1 base from V and 0 bases from J, leaving 5 bases between. Germline V gene data show CDR1 as DFQATT and CDR2 as SNEGSKA (reference sequence). The CDR3 consists of 13 residues. CDR3 nucleotide sequence: TGCAGTGCTAGAGGCGGTAGCACAGATACGCAGTATTTT. This codes for CSARGGSTDTQYF.

The chain joins TRBV19 to TRBJ1-1; D remains ambiguous. This CDR3 has 14 amino acids. Trimming removed 2 bases from V and 1 base from J, with 8 bases in between. Germline V gene data show CDR1 as LNHDA and CDR2 as SQIVND (reference sequence). The CDR3 region has the DNA TGTGCCAGTAGTATAACGCGGGGGAACACTGAAGCTTTCTTT. Amino acids: CASSITRGNTEAFF.

The chain links TRBV10-3 to TRBJ2-7; TRBD2 aligns across 13 bases. V shed 3 bases and J 2 bases; nucleotides not matched to a gene: 1. The CDR3 sequence is 15 residues long. CDR1 ENHRY and CDR2 SYGVKD come from the germline V gene. The DNA for the CDR3 is TGTGCCATCAGTGAAACTAGCGGGAGGGCCTACGAGCAGTACTTC. The encoded protein is CAISETSGRAYEQYF.

In this sample, this clonotype turned up a few times. A read error may produce the germline difference seen at one junction end. The chain links TRBV7-2 to TRBJ1-2; possibly TRBD1 for D (6 bases). The germline V gene encodes CDR1 SGHTA and CDR2 FQGNSA. The CDR3 loop spans 16 amino acids. The CDR3 loop reads CASSLGRVRGNHGYTF. Here the CDR3 DNA reads TGTGCCAGCAGCTTAGGGCGCGTCAGGGGTAACCATGGCTACACCTTC.

In nucleotides, the CDR3 is TGTGTCTCCACCGATAACTATGGCTACACCTTC. Translating gives CVSTDNYGYTF. The chain links TRBV28 to TRBJ1-2, with D hard to call. Germline CDR1 MDHEN, CDR2 SYDVKM. This CDR3 spans 11 amino acids.

This rearrangement joins TRBV7-2 to TRBJ2-7, with a possible D match to TRBD1 (5 bases). Per the germline V gene, CDR1 is SGHTA and CDR2 is FQGNSA. Between the trimmed V and J ends, which lost 0 bases and 4 bases, there was a span of 7 bases. CDR3 length: 13 amino acids. The CDR3 DNA reads TGTGCCAGCAGCTTAGCACAGGTTTACGAGCAGTACTTC. It encodes CASSLAQVYEQYF.

V usage is TRBV28 and J usage is TRBJ1-3; D is unclear. Trimming removed 5 bases at V and 0 bases at J, with 11 bases between. The germline gives CDR1 MDHEN, CDR2 SYDVKM. This CDR3 contains 15 residues. The DNA for the CDR3 is TGTGCCAGCAGTGAAGACGGCCCCTCTGGAAACACCATATATTTT. The encoded protein is CASSEDGPSGNTIYF.

The chain carries TRBV29-1 and TRBJ1-2; D remains ambiguous. V was clipped by 6 bases and J by 4 bases, with 12 bases between them. Per the germline V gene, CDR1 is SQVTM and CDR2 is ANQGSEA. The CDR3 is 12 amino acids. CDR3 in amino acids: CSVDVGGYGYTF. Here the CDR3 DNA reads TGCAGCGTCGACGTCGGAGGCTATGGCTACACCTTC.

The CDR3 sequence: CASRPTRSGANVLTF. DNA for the CDR3: TGTGCCAGCAGGCCCACCCGATCTGGGGCCAACGTCCTGACTTTC. The genes are TRBV2 and TRBJ2-6, with D unresolved. Germline V CDR1 and CDR2: SNHLY, FYNNEI. V lost 6 bases and J 1 base, leaving 10 bases between the germline ends. This CDR3 is 15 amino acids long.

J is TRBJ1-3 and V is TRBV28; D is perhaps TRBD1 (6 bases). This CDR3 is built from 13 residues. V dropped 3 bases and J dropped 5 bases, with 8 bases sitting between them. Looked up from germline, CDR1 is MDHEN and CDR2 is SYDVKM. The CDR3 DNA reads as TGTGCCAGCAGTTTGACAGGTAGAAACACCATATATTTT. Amino acids: CASSLTGRNTIYF.

The chain is built from TRBV9 and TRBJ2-3; 8 bases are shared with TRBD2. The CDR3 consists of 15 residues. Germline values: CDR1 SGDLS, CDR2 YYNGEE. Trimming cost V 0 bases and J 4 bases; bases outside gene matches: 4. The CDR3 loop reads CASSVAGGVADTQYF. For the CDR3, the DNA is TGTGCCAGCAGCGTAGCGGGAGGGGTGGCAGATACGCAGTATTTT.

As for this clonotype: An end of the junction differs from the germline gene, which may be a read error. This chain connects TRBV6-5 to TRBJ2-2; D may be TRBD2 (6 bases). CDR1 and CDR2 from the germline V gene are MNHEY and SVGAGI. The CDR3 totals 15 residues. CDR3 bases: TGTGCCGGCAGTTACGTCCCAGGAGGGGCCGGGGAGCTGTTTTTT. It yields the protein CAGSYVPGGAGELFF.

The V gene is TRBV29-1, the J gene TRBJ2-5, with 12 positions matching TRBD1. CDR1 is SQVTM and CDR2 is ANQGSEA in the germline V gene. The junction had 8 bases not matched to a gene; V was cut back by 5 bases and J by 4 bases. CDR3 size: 15 residues. The CDR3 loop reads CSVTRGTGGTETQYF. The CDR3 DNA reads as TGCAGCGTTACACGCGGGACAGGGGGCACAGAGACCCAGTACTTC. The complete variable domain, with remaining parts taken from reference TRBV29-1 and TRBJ2-5, reads SAVISQKPSRDICQRGTSLTIQCQVDSQVTMMFWYRQQPGQSLTLIATANQGSEATYESGFVIDKFPISRPNLTFSTLTVSNMSPEDSSIYLCSVTRGTGGTETQYFGPGTRLLVL.

This clonotype was seen only a few times. The rearrangement uses TRBV7-9 and TRBJ2-5; D possibly corresponds to TRBD2 (7 bases). Germline V lookup: CDR1 SEHNR, CDR2 FQNEAQ (reference sequence). This CDR3 contains 15 residues. V lost 10 bases to trimming and J lost 2 bases, with 20 bases between them. This CDR3 reads CAIPTRGAQQETQYF. DNA of the CDR3: TGTGCCATTCCCACTCGGGGGGCCCAACAAGAGACCCAGTACTTC.

This clonotype was found a few times. The J gene is TRBJ1-2, the V gene TRBV20-1; perhaps TRBD1 as D (5 bases). The V and J ends lost 0 bases and 7 bases respectively, with 9 bases between them. The germline CDR1 and CDR2 sequences are DFQATT and SNEGSKA (reference sequence). CDR3 length equals 12 residues. The CDR3 region has the DNA TGCAGTGCTAGAGACCTCCAGGGTGGCTACACCTTC. Its protein is CSARDLQGGYTF.

This chain's CDR3 is CASSPPSRGVKNIQYF. The CDR3 coding sequence is TGTGCCAGCTCACCACCGTCCAGGGGGGTCAAAAACATTCAGTACTTC. The chain has TRBV18 and TRBJ2-4; TRBD1 might be the D (7 bases). Trimming pared 0 bases from V and 3 bases from J, leaving 12 bases between. Germline CDR1 and CDR2: KGHSH and LQKENI. The CDR3 loop spans 16 amino acids.

V usage is TRBV2 and J usage is TRBJ2-1; D is perhaps TRBD2 (6 bases). CDR1 and CDR2 from the germline V gene are SNHLY and FYNNEI. V shed 11 bases and J shed 3 bases, with 17 bases lying between them. CDR3 length: 14 amino acids. The CDR3 DNA is TGTGCCGGTAGAGGGGAGGCGGACTACAATGAGCAGTTCTTC. Protein sequence: CAGRGEADYNEQFF.

This clonotype was counted between two and nine times. The chain couples TRBV7-3 to TRBJ1-1, with TRBD1 matching over 11 bases. The germline CDR1 and CDR2 sequences are SGHTA and FQGTGA. V lost 5 bases to trimming and J lost 4 bases; unmatched junction nucleotides: 9. This CDR3 spans 16 amino acids. CDR3 nucleotides: TGTGCCAGCAGCACGGGACAGGGGGTAAGCGGCACTGAAGCTTTCTTT. This codes for CASSTGQGVSGTEAFF.

This sequence joins TRBV10-1 and TRBJ2-5; D tentatively reads TRBD1 or TRBD2 (5 bases each). The ends were cut back, 5 bases at V and 2 bases at J, with 9 bases in the middle. There are 13 residues in the CDR3. Germline V CDR1 and CDR2: WNHNN, SYGVQD (reference sequence). The CDR3 loop is CASSRDPQETQYF. The CDR3 DNA follows: TGCGCCAGCAGTCGGGACCCTCAAGAGACCCAGTACTTC.

The chain employs TRBV20-1 and TRBJ2-3; TRBD2 matches 15 bases. V was clipped by 5 bases and J by 9 bases; unmatched bases: 6. The CDR3 has 14 amino acids. Germline assignment: CDR1 DFQATT and CDR2 SNEGSKA (reference sequence). CDR3 amino acids: CSAWTSGRADTQYF. CDR3 DNA: TGCAGTGCTTGGACTAGCGGGAGGGCCGACACGCAGTATTTT.

The chain employs TRBV19 and TRBJ2-1; TRBD2 is a possible D gene (5 bases). The CDR3 sequence is 14 residues long. CDR1 and CDR2 (germline): LNHDA, SQIVND (reference sequence). The V and J ends lost 6 bases and 6 bases respectively, with 15 bases between them. The CDR3 sequence is CASSSPGLTNEQFF. The CDR3 DNA follows: TGTGCCAGTAGCTCTCCGGGGTTAACCAATGAGCAGTTCTTC.

The chain joins TRBV7-9 to TRBJ1-2; unclear D gene. V dropped 2 bases and J dropped 3 bases, with 10 bases sitting between them. The CDR3 covers 14 residues. The germline V gene has CDR1 SEHNR and CDR2 FQNEAQ (reference sequence). For the CDR3, the DNA is TGTGCCAGCAGCTTACCAGTGGAGGACTATGGCTACACCTTC. Residues: CASSLPVEDYGYTF. The variable domain in full, with the rest retrieved from reference TRBV7-9 and TRBJ1-2, is DTGVSQNPRHKITKRGQNVTFRCDPISEHNRLYWYRQTLGQGPEFLTYFQNEAQLEKSRLLSDRFSAERPKGSFSTLEIQRTEQGDSAMYLCASSLPVEDYGYTFGSGTRLTVV.

V and J are TRBV2 and TRBJ2-7, with unresolved D. The germline CDR1 and CDR2 sequences are SNHLY and FYNNEI. Trimming took off 4 bases at V and 2 bases at J, with 15 bases between the two ends. The CDR3 is made up of 15 amino acids. This CDR3 reads CASSANVGPAYEQYF. The CDR3 DNA reads TGTGCCAGCAGTGCGAATGTGGGCCCTGCCTACGAGCAGTACTTC.